The 9 T cell receptor beta chains reported below all come from one sample, sequenced in a study of blood T cell repertoires in COVID-19. Libraries were prepared by immunoSEQ multiplex PCR; TCRdb keeps only in-frame clonotypes and omits some of them. The sample carries around 210,000 clones, about 91% recorded once. Sequencing input: peripheral blood. These receptors were obtained from a man aged 18 to 30 with active or convalescent COVID-19.

A few counts support this clone. This rearrangement joins TRBV7-9 to TRBJ1-6; D not resolved. The CDR3 is 17 amino acids. Germline V lookup: CDR1 SEHNR, CDR2 FQNEAQ (reference sequence). With 5 bases removed from V and 5 bases from J, the gap between germline ends came to 19 bases. CDR3 nucleotides: TGTGCCAGCAGCAAAACCAGCACGGGTCTGCATAATTCACCCCTCCACTTT. Translating it yields CASSKTSTGLHNSPLHF.

The gene calls are TRBV29-1 and TRBJ1-1; TRBD1 is a possible D gene (6 bases). The CDR3 length is 15 residues. Germline V CDR1 and CDR2: SQVTM, ANQGSEA. V lost 2 bases and J 1 base, leaving 14 bases between the germline ends. CDR3 sequence (DNA): TGCAGCGTTGAAACGGTTCGGACAGCGAACACTGAAGCTTTCTTT. Translating it yields CSVETVRTANTEAFF.

The V and J genes are TRBV9 and TRBJ2-7; 9 nucleotides line up with TRBD1. The germline CDR1 and CDR2 sequences are SGDLS and YYNGEE. Losses at the gene ends were 2 bases for V and 5 bases for J; bases not matched to a gene: 5. The CDR3 is made up of 14 amino acids. In nucleotides, the CDR3 is TGTGCCAGCAGCGTCGGGACAGGGCATAACGAGCAGTACTTC. Its protein product is CASSVGTGHNEQYF. Drawing the rest from reference TRBV9 and TRBJ2-7, the complete variable domain is DSGVTQTPKHLITATGQRVTLRCSPRSGDLSVYWYQQSLDQGLQFLIQYYNGEERAKGNILERFSAQQFPDLHSELNLSSLELGDSALYFCASSVGTGHNEQYFGPGTRLTVT.

This clone was picked up one time. This rearrangement joins TRBV30 to TRBJ1-2; D gene ambiguous. V was cut by 0 bases and J by 8 bases, with 7 bases left in between. The CDR3 sequence is 11 residues long. Germline V gene sequence: CDR1 GTSNPN, CDR2 SVGIG (reference sequence). The chain's CDR3 is CAWSVLRGYTF. CDR3 coding DNA: TGTGCCTGGAGTGTACTCCGGGGCTACACCTTC. The whole variable domain, filled in from reference TRBV30 and TRBJ1-2, reads SQTIHQWPATLVQPVGSPLSLECTVEGTSNPNLYWYRQAAGRGLQLLFYSVGIGQISSEVPQNLSASRPQDRQFILSSKKLLLSDSGFYLCAWSVLRGYTFGSGTRLTVV.

The chain combines TRBV30 with TRBJ1-3; D ambiguous. CDR3 size: 15 residues. V lost 3 bases and J lost 2, with 14 bases in between. Germline loops: CDR1 GTSNPN, CDR2 SVGIG (reference sequence). DNA for the CDR3: TGTGCCTGGAGCGGTGTGAAGCTAGCTGGAAACACCATATATTTT. Protein product: CAWSGVKLAGNTIYF.

The rearrangement uses TRBV6-4 and TRBJ2-3, with 7 bases matching TRBD2. Trimming cost V 3 bases and J 4 bases; bases outside gene matches: 7. Germline values: CDR1 MRHNA, CDR2 SNTAGT. The CDR3 spans 15 residues. The DNA of the CDR3 is TGTGCCAGCAGTGAAGGGGCGGGAGACGCAGATACGCAGTATTTT. It translates to CASSEGAGDADTQYF.

In DNA form, the CDR3 reads TGTGCCAGCAGCCAAGCTGAGGCGACAGGGTATTTTTTT. Translated, it gives CASSQAEATGYFF. The chain is built from TRBV3-1 (or the pseudogene TRBV3-2) and TRBJ1-4; 7 bases are a match to TRBD1. Germline CDR1 is LGHDT and CDR2 is YNNKEL (reference sequence). This CDR3 has 13 amino acids. Unmatched junction bases numbered 10, after V lost 1 base and J lost 17 bases.

V is TRBV29-1 and J is TRBJ2-6; D unclear. V lost 4 bases to trimming and J lost 2 bases, with 9 bases between them. The germline gives CDR1 SQVTM, CDR2 ANQGSEA. The CDR3 loop spans 14 amino acids. The CDR3 DNA follows: TGCAGCGTTGGAAGCCAAGCTGGGGCCAACGTCCTGACTTTC. Its translation is CSVGSQAGANVLTF.

The count of this clone is one. The J gene is TRBJ2-1, the V gene TRBV5-6; the match to TRBD2 covers 16 bases. With V trimmed by 4 bases and J by 7 bases, 2 bases remained unmatched. CDR3 size: 15 residues. Looked up from germline, CDR1 is SGHDT and CDR2 is YYEEEE. The CDR3: CASSVGLAGGNEQFF. In DNA, the CDR3 is TGTGCCAGCAGCGTGGGACTAGCGGGAGGGAATGAGCAGTTCTTC.